The next 22 T cell receptor beta chains were all read from a single sample in a study of T cell responses to AZD1222 COVID-19 vaccine. Profiling relied on immunoSEQ multiplex PCR, and the TCRdb table lists in-frame clones only, not all of them. The sample has about 86,000 clones, roughly 89% seen once; the top ten hold under 5.5%. The sequencing used peripheral blood, collected 28 days after the second AZD1222 dose. These receptors all come from an adult who received the AZD1222 COVID-19 vaccine.

The chain combines TRBV7-6 with TRBJ1-1; TRBD1 might be the D (6 bases). Per germline, CDR1 SGHVS and CDR2 FNYEAQ. The CDR3 contains 15 residues. V was trimmed by 2 bases and J by 4 bases, leaving 14 bases between them. The CDR3 loop reads CASSLKSGVRTEAFF. Here the CDR3 DNA reads TGTGCCAGCAGCTTAAAGTCAGGGGTGCGCACTGAAGCTTTCTTT.

The chain couples TRBV27 to TRBJ2-7, with 8 bases lining up with TRBD1. The J segment lost 7 bases and the V segment lost 5 bases, leaving 10 bases of the junction unmatched. The CDR3 spans 14 residues. CDR1 is MNHEY and CDR2 is SMNVEV in the germline V gene (reference sequence). The CDR3 region has the DNA TGTGCCAGCAGTCCCCGGACAGGGCTTATGGAGCAGTACGTC. It is translated as CASSPRTGLMEQYV.

V gene TRBV20-1 combines with J gene TRBJ2-3, with D possibly being TRBD1 (5 bases). Germline V CDR1 and CDR2: DFQATT, SNEGSKA (reference sequence). The CDR3 has 11 residues. CDR3 nucleotides: TGCAGGAGTACCAGGGCAGATACGCAGTATTTT. It is translated as CRSTRADTQYF.

The rearrangement joins TRBV5-5 to TRBJ2-3, with 13 nucleotides matching TRBD2. This CDR3 region has 16 residues. V gave up 5 bases and J gave up 6 bases; unmatched junction bases: 9. The germline gives CDR1 SGHKS, CDR2 YYEKEE (reference sequence). The CDR3 DNA sequence: TGTGCCAGCAGTACGATGGGACTAGCGGGGTATGATACGCAGTATTTT. As protein: CASSTMGLAGYDTQYF.

The chain carries TRBV30 and TRBJ1-6; unclear D gene. Germline CDR1 reads GTSNPN; CDR2 reads SVGIG (reference sequence). Trimming removed 0 bases from V and 7 bases from J, with 16 bases in between. There are 16 residues in the CDR3. The CDR3 sequence is CAWSVSLPRTNSPLHF. For the CDR3, the DNA is TGTGCCTGGAGTGTTTCCCTTCCCAGAACGAATTCACCCCTCCACTTT.

The chain couples TRBV7-9 to TRBJ2-5; TRBD2 agrees at 12 bases. This CDR3 is built from 16 residues. V was pared by 5 bases and J by 4 bases, with 8 bases of the junction left unmatched. Germline assignment: CDR1 SEHNR and CDR2 FQNEAQ (reference sequence). The CDR3 DNA sequence: TGTGCCAGCAGCCCCCGTCTGGGACTAGCGGGAGAGACCCAGTACTTC. Translation: CASSPRLGLAGETQYF.

This rearrangement joins TRBV3-1 (or the pseudogene TRBV3-2) to TRBJ2-2; 11 positions match TRBD2. The V segment lost 3 bases and the J segment 4 bases; nucleotides outside the gene matches: 13. Per germline, CDR1 LGHDT and CDR2 YNNKEL (reference sequence). The CDR3 is made up of 19 amino acids. CDR3 nucleotide sequence: TGTGCCAGCAGCCAGGCCGGAGTAGCGGGGGGGCCGCGCACCGGGGAGCTGTTTTTT. The encoded protein is CASSQAGVAGGPRTGELFF.

The V gene is TRBV30, the J gene TRBJ2-7, with D unresolved. The CDR3 consists of 12 residues. The germline V gene encodes CDR1 GTSNPN and CDR2 SVGIG (reference sequence). V shed 1 base and J shed 2 bases, with 6 bases lying between them. The CDR3 reads CAWSGEAYEQYF. For the CDR3, the DNA is TGTGCCTGGAGTGGAGAGGCCTACGAGCAGTACTTC. Filled out from reference TRBV30 and TRBJ2-7, the complete variable domain reads SQTIHQWPATLVQPVGSPLSLECTVEGTSNPNLYWYRQAAGRGLQLLFYSVGIGQISSEVPQNLSASRPQDRQFILSSKKLLLSDSGFYLCAWSGEAYEQYFGPGTRLTVT.

This clone has a handful of counts. One end of the junction does not line up with germline, which may come from a read error. This chain joins TRBV7-7 and TRBJ2-3; a possible D gene is TRBD2 (6 bases). The CDR3 sequence is 16 residues long. In germline, CDR1 is SSHAT, CDR2 FNYEAQ (reference sequence). The CDR3 here is CASSPTLGGRADTQYF. The CDR3 region has the DNA TGTGCTAGCAGCCCCACCTTGGGGGGTCGGGCAGATACGCAGTATTTT.

This chain uses TRBV5-6 with TRBJ1-3, with a possible D match to TRBD1 (5 bases). This CDR3 comprises 15 residues. The germline CDR1 and CDR2 sequences are SGHDT and YYEEEE. Trimming left V 5 bases short and J 1 base short, with 13 bases between. This CDR3 reads CASRRNRGSGNTIYF. In DNA form, the CDR3 reads TGTGCCAGCAGACGGAACCGGGGGTCTGGAAACACCATATATTTT.

This chain uses TRBV18 with TRBJ2-3; 7 bases match TRBD1. The trim removed 2 bases at V and 2 bases at J, leaving 4 bases unmatched. Germline V gives CDR1 KGHSH, CDR2 LQKENI. The CDR3 is 15 residues long. DNA for the CDR3: TGTGCCAGCTCACCAAACAGGGGAATCACAGATACGCAGTATTTT. Amino acid sequence: CASSPNRGITDTQYF.

The rearrangement joins TRBV9 to TRBJ2-2, with a tentative D call TRBD1 (7 bases). The V gene lost 3 bases and the J gene lost 7 bases, with 16 bases spanning the gap. The germline CDR1 and CDR2 sequences are SGDLS and YYNGEE. This CDR3 has 15 amino acids. CDR3 protein: CASSGLGGAGGELFF. Written as DNA, the CDR3 is TGTGCCAGCAGCGGACTAGGGGGCGCGGGCGGGGAGCTGTTTTTT.

The genes are TRBV4-3 and TRBJ1-4, with a possible D match to TRBD1 (5 bases). CDR3 size: 15 residues. The V gene's germline CDR1 is LGHNA and CDR2 YSLEER. Trimming shortened V by 1 base and J by 6 bases, and 12 bases separated the two germline ends. CDR3 DNA: TGCGCCAGCAGCCAAGGCGCAGGGAGGGATGAAAAACTGTTTTTT. The encoded protein is CASSQGAGRDEKLFF.

Remarks on this clone: An end of the junction does not agree with germline; a read error may underlie this. The CDR3 loop is CASSLAHGGRSSNSPLHF. In nucleotides, the CDR3 is TGTGCCAGCAGCTTAGCGCATGGTGGCAGATCCTCTAATTCACCCCTCCACTTT. This chain connects TRBV7-9 to TRBJ1-6; D remains ambiguous. The germline gives CDR1 SEHNR, CDR2 FQNEAQ (reference sequence). The CDR3 sequence is 18 residues long.

J is TRBJ2-7 and V is TRBV27, with D maybe TRBD1 (5 bases). Germline-derived CDR1 and CDR2 are MNHEY and SMNVEV (reference sequence). The CDR3 loop spans 13 amino acids. The V end lost 0 bases, the J end lost 2 bases, and 5 bases lay between the germline ends. In DNA, the CDR3 is TGTGCCAGCAGTTTATCGGGGCCCTACGAGCAGTACTTC. It yields the protein CASSLSGPYEQYF.

The V and J genes are TRBV6-5 and TRBJ2-2; no clear D. Germline V gives CDR1 MNHEY, CDR2 SVGAGI. Trimming cost V 7 bases and J 7 bases, with 10 bases left between them. The length of the CDR3 is 12 residues. CDR3 DNA: TGTGCCAGCATCGGGTATGGCGGGGAGCTGTTTTTT. Translation gives CASIGYGGELFF.

This chain connects TRBV5-6 to TRBJ2-3; D ambiguous. Trimming left V 0 bases short and J 6 bases short, with 11 bases between. Germline lookup yields CDR1 SGHDT and CDR2 YYEEEE. The CDR3 covers 14 residues. The chain's CDR3 is CASSLVWVGDTQYF. The DNA for the CDR3 is TGTGCCAGCAGCTTGGTCTGGGTGGGGGATACGCAGTATTTT.

CDR3 nucleotide sequence: TGTGCCAGCAGGCTGGGGGTCACGAACACCGGGGAGCTGTTTTTT. This translates into CASRLGVTNTGELFF. The chain carries TRBV3-1 (or the pseudogene TRBV3-2) and TRBJ2-2, with D perhaps matching TRBD1 or TRBD2 (5 bases each). V lost 6 bases and J 0 bases, leaving 11 bases between the germline ends. Germline CDR1 and CDR2: LGHDT and YNNKEL (reference sequence). This CDR3 has 15 amino acids.

The J gene is TRBJ2-5, the V gene TRBV7-9, with 8 bases that match TRBD1. J was trimmed by 2 bases and V by 1 base; bases with no gene match: 9. CDR1 SEHNR and CDR2 FQNEAQ come from the germline V gene (reference sequence). The CDR3 has 17 amino acids. This CDR3 is CASSLDSQRTGQETQYF. DNA for the CDR3: TGTGCCAGCAGCTTAGATTCCCAACGGACAGGGCAAGAGACCCAGTACTTC.

The chain couples TRBV15 to TRBJ2-5; perhaps TRBD2 as D (6 bases). The CDR3 consists of 16 residues. The germline CDR1 and CDR2 sequences are LNHNV and YYDKDF (reference sequence). V was trimmed by 0 bases and J by 4 bases, leaving 15 bases between them. CDR3 sequence (DNA): TGTGCCACCAGCAGAGATTCGACGGCGGGAATAGAGACCCAGTACTTC. It specifies CATSRDSTAGIETQYF.

J is TRBJ2-3 and V is TRBV27, with 8 bases aligning to TRBD1. CDR1 MNHEY and CDR2 SMNVEV come from the germline V gene (reference sequence). J lost 5 bases, V lost 4 bases, and 11 bases had no gene match. The CDR3 spans 16 residues. CDR3 DNA sequence: TGTGCCAGCAGTTCCCTGGACAGGGTTGGTAGAGATACGCAGTATTTT. Translated: CASSSLDRVGRDTQYF.

The chain combines TRBV28 with TRBJ2-5; the D gene is possibly TRBD2 (6 bases). CDR1 and CDR2 (germline): MDHEN, SYDVKM. The ends were cut back, 3 bases at V and 3 bases at J, with 11 bases in the middle. The CDR3 loop spans 14 amino acids. The CDR3 here is CASSFGGIEETQYF. The CDR3 DNA follows: TGTGCCAGCAGTTTCGGGGGAATCGAAGAGACCCAGTACTTC.